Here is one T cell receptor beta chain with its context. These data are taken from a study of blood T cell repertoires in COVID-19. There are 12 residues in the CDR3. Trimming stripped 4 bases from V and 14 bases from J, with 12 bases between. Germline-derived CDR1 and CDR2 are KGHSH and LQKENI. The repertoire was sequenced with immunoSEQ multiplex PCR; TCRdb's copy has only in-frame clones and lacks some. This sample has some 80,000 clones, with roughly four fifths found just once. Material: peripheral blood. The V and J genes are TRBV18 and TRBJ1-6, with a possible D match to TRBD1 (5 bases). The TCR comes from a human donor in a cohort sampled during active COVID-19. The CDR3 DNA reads TGTGCCAGCTCACACGAATCGGGGGCCCTCCACTTT. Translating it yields CASSHESGALHF.